The 2 T cell receptor beta chains below come from one sample, sequenced in a study of blood T cell repertoires in COVID-19. Some clones are missing from TCRdb's copy, which holds only in-frame ones; the method was immunoSEQ multiplex PCR. The sample consists of some 140,000 clones, around 81% of them appearing once. The sample was peripheral blood. The origin of the receptors is a woman aged 55-69 years with active or convalescent COVID-19.

A remark on this clone: The junction departs from germline at one end; a sequencing error may be responsible. The gene calls are TRBV7-7 and TRBJ2-2; 8 bases line up with TRBD2. Germline values: CDR1 SSHAT, CDR2 FNYEAQ (reference sequence). The CDR3 has 14 amino acids. CDR3 residues: CASSLAGGSGELFF. CDR3 bases: TGTGCTAGCAGCTTGGCGGGAGGATCCGGGGAGCTGTTTTTT.

The chain recombines TRBV15 with TRBJ2-7, with TRBD2 matching 8 bases. CDR3 length: 16 amino acids. V lost 1 base to trimming and J lost 0 bases; unmatched junction nucleotides: 5. Germline values: CDR1 LNHNV, CDR2 YYDKDF (reference sequence). CDR3 amino acids: CATSRGGTSGSYEQYF. CDR3 nucleotide sequence: TGTGCCACCAGCAGAGGGGGAACTAGCGGCTCCTACGAGCAGTACTTC.